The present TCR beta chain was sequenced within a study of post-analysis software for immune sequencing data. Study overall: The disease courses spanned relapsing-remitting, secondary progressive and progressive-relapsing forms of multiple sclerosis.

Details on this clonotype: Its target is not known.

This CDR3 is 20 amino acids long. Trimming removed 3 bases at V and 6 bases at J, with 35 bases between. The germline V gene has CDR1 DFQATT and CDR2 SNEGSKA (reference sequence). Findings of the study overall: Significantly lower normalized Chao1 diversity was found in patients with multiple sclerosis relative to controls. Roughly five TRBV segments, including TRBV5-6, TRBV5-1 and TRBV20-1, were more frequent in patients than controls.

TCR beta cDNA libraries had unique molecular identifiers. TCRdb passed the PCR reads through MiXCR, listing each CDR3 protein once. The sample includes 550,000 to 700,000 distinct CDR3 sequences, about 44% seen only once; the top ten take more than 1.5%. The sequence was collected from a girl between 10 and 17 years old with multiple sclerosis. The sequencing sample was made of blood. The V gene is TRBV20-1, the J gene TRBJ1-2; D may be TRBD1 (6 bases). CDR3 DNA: TGCAGTGCTAGGAATCGCGACACTCCTCTGGACAGCCCAGTTAGGCATGGCTACACCTTC. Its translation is CSARNRDTPLDSPVRHGYTF.